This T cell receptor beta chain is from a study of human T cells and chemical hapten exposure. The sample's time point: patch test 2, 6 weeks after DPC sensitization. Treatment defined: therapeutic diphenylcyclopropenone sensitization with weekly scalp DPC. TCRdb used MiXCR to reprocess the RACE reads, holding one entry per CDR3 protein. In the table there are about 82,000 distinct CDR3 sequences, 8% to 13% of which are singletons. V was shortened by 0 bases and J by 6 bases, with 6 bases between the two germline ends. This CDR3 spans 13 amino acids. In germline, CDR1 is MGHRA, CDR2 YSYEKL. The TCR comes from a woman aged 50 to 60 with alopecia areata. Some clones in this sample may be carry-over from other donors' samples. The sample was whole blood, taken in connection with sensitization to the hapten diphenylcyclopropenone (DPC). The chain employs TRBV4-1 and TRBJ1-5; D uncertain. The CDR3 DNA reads TGCGCCAGCAGCCAAGAAAGGGCTCAGCCCCAGCATTTT. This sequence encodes CASSQERAQPQHF.